This TCR beta chain is drawn from a study of blood T cell repertoires in COVID-19. Turning to the study itself: Whether acute or convalescent, the COVID-19 samples came from the United States, Italy and Spain. PBMCs, B-cell-depleted T cells, or T cells provided the cDNA or gDNA that made up the material.

Here immunoSEQ multiplex PCR was the method, and the copy in TCRdb shows in-frame clones only, minus some. The table records 140,000 or so clones, around 84% of them present only once. Details on this clone: The sample holds other DNA sequences that translate to the same CDR3.

The sequence came from a human donor in a cohort sampled during active COVID-19. Sequencing input: peripheral blood.

The CDR3 DNA reads TGTGCCAGCAGCTTGACTAGCGGGGTCGACAATGAGCAGTTCTTC. This sequence encodes CASSLTSGVDNEQFF. This chain joins TRBV7-2 and TRBJ2-1, with 11 bases identical to TRBD2. V gave up 3 bases and J gave up 5 bases; unmatched junction bases: 3. The length of the CDR3 is 15 residues. Germline-derived CDR1 and CDR2 are SGHTA and FQGNSA.